This T cell receptor (beta chain) was captured in a study of cytomegalovirus exposure and HLA in healthy donors. Primers: 60 Vbeta forward and 13 Jbeta reverse. The protocol was immunoSEQ multiplex PCR, while the TCRdb copy is restricted to in-frame clones and leaves out a portion. This repertoire shows about 140,000 clones, about 80% found once; its top ten account for around 4.1%. The CDR3 consists of 16 residues. From germline, CDR1 is SGHRS and CDR2 YFSETQ. J lost 7 bases, V lost 5 bases, and 12 bases had no gene match. General observations from the study: Testing in vitro showed three CMV-associated chains specific for CMV antigens.

Details on this clone: Its cognate antigen is unknown.

J is TRBJ2-2 and V is TRBV5-1, with 9 bases that match TRBD1. This clonotype was obtained from a man aged 40-50 years in good health and CMV-seropositive. Sequenced material: PBMCs. The CDR3 sequence is CASRTGQGIGGGELFF. DNA for the CDR3: TGCGCCAGCAGGACGGGACAGGGAATCGGAGGCGGGGAGCTGTTTTTT.